Below are 12 T cell receptor beta chains sequenced from a single sample in a study of blood T cells in healthy people across ages. Primers used in a second PCR of about 7 to 11 cycles were a sample-barcoded 5' primer and a J-beta primer mix. TCRdb reprocessed the 5' RACE reads with MiXCR, giving one entry per CDR3 protein. The repertoire holds roughly 900,000 distinct CDR3 sequences, with 40% to 60% as singletons. The sequencing sample was made of blood. These TCRs come from a man aged 30 to 39 in good health.

The CDR3 DNA reads TGTGCCATCAGTGGATCAGTAAGGACAGGACCCCCAGATACGCAGTATTTT. It encodes CAISGSVRTGPPDTQYF. The chain couples TRBV10-3 to TRBJ2-3; 7 bases fit TRBD1. CDR3 length: 17 amino acids. J lost 4 bases, V lost 4 bases, and 14 bases had no gene match. CDR1 and CDR2 from the germline V gene are ENHRY and SYGVKD.

This clonotype was counted a few times. J is TRBJ2-1 and V is TRBV5-6; no clear D gene. The V gene's germline CDR1 is SGHDT and CDR2 YYEEEE. The CDR3 consists of 14 residues. Trimming took 4 bases from V and 5 from J, leaving 13 bases between them. The CDR3 is CASSPVFPDNEQFF. The CDR3 DNA reads as TGTGCCAGCAGCCCCGTATTCCCAGACAATGAGCAGTTCTTC.

V gene TRBV7-9 combines with J gene TRBJ2-7; D possibly corresponds to TRBD1 (6 bases). This CDR3 is 16 amino acids long. From germline, CDR1 is SEHNR and CDR2 FQNEAQ (reference sequence). V dropped 7 bases and J dropped 2 bases, with 21 bases sitting between them. The CDR3 here is CASTTMETGLPYEQYF. The CDR3 nucleotides read TGTGCCAGCACCACCATGGAAACAGGGCTGCCCTACGAGCAGTACTTC.

The V gene is TRBV25-1, the J gene TRBJ2-1; 10 positions agree with TRBD2. Trimming at V came to 7 bases and at J to 7 bases, leaving 4 bases not matched to a gene. There are 13 residues in the CDR3. Germline V gives CDR1 MGHDK, CDR2 SYGVNS. The CDR3 sequence is CASTSGLANEQFF. DNA for the CDR3: TGTGCCAGCACCTCGGGACTAGCGAATGAGCAGTTCTTC.

The chain links TRBV3-1 to TRBJ2-5; TRBD2 aligns across 10 bases. Trimming removed 9 bases from V and 3 bases from J; junction bases left unmatched: 7. Germline V lookup: CDR1 LGHDT, CDR2 YNNKEL (reference sequence). This CDR3 has 14 amino acids. CDR3 DNA: TGTGCCAGTCTGGAAGGACTAGCGGAAGAGACCCAGTACTTC. It encodes CASLEGLAEETQYF.

The count of this clonotype is one. At one end, the junction sequence differs from germline, possibly due to a read error. The V call is TRBV5-1, the J call TRBJ1-6; D unresolved. Germline-derived CDR1 and CDR2 are SGHRS and YFSETQ. This CDR3 spans 16 amino acids. The CDR3 is CASSLEGSARGSLLHF. DNA of the CDR3: TGCGCCAGCAGCCTGGAGGGCAGTGCCCGAGGTTCACTCCTCCACTTT.

The gene calls are TRBV7-2 and TRBJ2-2; possibly TRBD1 for D (5 bases). V dropped 5 bases and J dropped 2 bases, with 18 bases sitting between them. The CDR3 totals 17 residues. Germline CDR1 SGHTA, CDR2 FQGNSA. The CDR3 here is CASSLLPRTQNTGELFF. In DNA form, the CDR3 reads TGTGCCAGCAGCCTCCTCCCGAGGACACAAAACACCGGGGAGCTGTTTTTT.

The gene calls are TRBV20-1 and TRBJ2-7; D remains unclear. Trimming shortened V by 6 bases and J by 0 bases, and 12 bases separated the two germline ends. Germline lookup yields CDR1 DFQATT and CDR2 SNEGSKA (reference sequence). The CDR3 covers 13 residues. This CDR3 reads CSAGHPYSYEQYF. The CDR3 nucleotides read TGCAGTGCAGGGCACCCATACTCCTACGAGCAGTACTTC.

The chain carries TRBV20-1 and TRBJ1-6; 8 bases fit TRBD1. The CDR3 has 16 amino acids. J lost 7 bases, V lost 0 bases, and 8 bases had no gene match. Germline CDR1 reads DFQATT; CDR2 reads SNEGSKA (reference sequence). CDR3 DNA sequence: TGCAGTGCTAGAGATTCCCAGGGGGCTTTGAATTCACCCCTCCACTTT. Translating it yields CSARDSQGALNSPLHF.

This chain joins TRBV5-1 and TRBJ2-1; no clear D. The V end was cut by 0 bases, the J end by 13 bases, with 23 bases between. The length of the CDR3 is 16 residues. Germline V lookup: CDR1 SGHRS, CDR2 YFSETQ. The CDR3 DNA reads TGCGCCAGCAGCTTGGCCGGGCTCGACAAACCGGCGACCCAGTTCTTC. Its protein product is CASSLAGLDKPATQFF.

V is TRBV6-8 and J is TRBJ2-7; 8 bases map to TRBD1. The V gene end was trimmed by 2 bases and the J gene end by 4 bases; junction bases not matched to a gene: 7. The CDR3 has 15 amino acids. Germline CDR1 MNHGY, CDR2 SAAAGT. The CDR3 protein is CASSYTRDRRYEQYF. CDR3 bases: TGTGCCAGCAGTTACACAAGGGACAGGAGGTACGAGCAGTACTTC.

Regarding this clonotype: The conserved final phenylalanine or tryptophan is absent from the CDR3, which likely points to a read error. This sequence joins TRBV10-3 and TRBJ2-7; possible D gene TRBD2, 6 bases. Germline-derived CDR1 and CDR2 are ENHRY and SYGVKD. There are 12 residues in the CDR3. Trimming removed 7 bases at V and 6 bases at J, with 13 bases between. CDR3 coding DNA: TGTGCCATCAATAGCGGTGCTGGCGAGCAGTACTAC. It codes for CAINSGAGEQYY.